This section outlines one TCR beta chain sequence together with its context. There are many counts of this clonotype. No antigen is known for it. Base qualities are not provided; no much larger clone lies one nucleotide away. A patient counted as having stable Graves' hyperthyroidism if no progression to ophthalmopathy occurred over 18 months of follow-up. The hyperthyroidism patients were between 18 and 65 years old and newly diagnosed, with a disease duration of less than 2 months. Patients with uncontrolled infections, other autoimmune diseases, pregnancy or lactation were excluded. Diagnoses relied on clinical symptoms, serum thyroxine and TRAb, thyroid ultrasound and orbital computed tomography. Ficoll-Paque density gradient centrifugation was used to isolate PBMCs from around 10 ml of fresh peripheral blood. Total RNA was extracted with Trizol reagent, and quality was checked on an Agilent 2100 Bioanalyzer.

The TCR beta CDR3 regions were amplified from the RNA transcripts. The first round of RT-PCR for the TCR CDR3 was performed with the HTBI primer set and the Qiagen OneStep RT-PCR kit. Libraries were constructed in a second round of multiplex PCR, after which size selection and purification were carried out. The libraries were sequenced on an Illumina HiSeq2000 using paired-end 100 bp reads. The authors' pipeline ran thus. SOAPnuke was used to process the raw data, throwing out any read that contained adapters or uncalled bases, had a mean Phred below 15, or lacked an exact constant-primer or identifier match. COPE v1.2.5 was used to merge the high-quality paired reads, and each unique nucleotide sequence was defined as a clonotype. Clonotypes were aligned to IMGT TRBV, TRBD and TRBJ reference segments using MiTCR v1.1. Analysis was restricted to V-J combinations with a frequency above 0.0001, which covered over 98% of repertoires. A TCS score was defined as the ratio between F50 (clonal expansion) and ExV (chaos), using BLOSUM62-based TCRdist between CDR3 peptides within each V-J. Welch's t-statistics and random forest reduced 514 V-J features to fewer than 15, which were used in a naive Bayes classifier (R e1071). TCRdb reran the public reads through fastp at Q25 and MiXCR, keeping productive beta chains. Entries that share a CDR3 protein sequence are merged under the most common genes and DNA. The V and J calls reflect TCRdb's pipeline rather than the authors' work. The sample yields about 740,000 distinct CDR3 sequences; about 14% were counted once. Roughly 10% of the sample rests with the top ten.

This entry is derived from a study of T cells in Graves' hyperthyroidism and ophthalmopathy (dated by TCRdb to about 2019). The study in broad terms: Peripheral blood samples were taken at the time of initial diagnosis, prior to any treatment. To identify distinguishing TCR V-J signatures, a discovery cohort of 100 or so patients was used, comprising some 45 with Graves' ophthalmopathy and 57 with stable Graves' hyperthyroidism. Prospective prediction of ophthalmopathy was tested in an independent validation cohort consisting of 18 to 20 hyperthyroidism patients and some 16 patients who later progressed to ophthalmopathy. For training and testing, the 100 or so patients in the discovery cohort were randomly divided in a 7:3 ratio. Thyroid tissue and blood T-cell repertoires from about 6 Graves' hyperthyroidism patients were also compared in the study. Following sampling, methimazole starting at 30 mg daily was given to hyperthyroidism patients, and high-dose intravenous methylprednisolone was given to ophthalmopathy patients. The paper reports TCR Vbeta CDR3 sequencing of approximately 140 peripheral blood samples: 40 to 45 ophthalmopathy, under 80 hyperthyroidism and some 17 progressor patients. The research as a whole found: A model built on a 13 V-J signature distinguished ophthalmopathy from stable hyperthyroidism, reaching over 85% sensitivity and around 81% specificity in cross-validation and 80%/75% in testing. Most expanded thyroid clonotypes (frequency above 0.001) were also detected in blood, a finding suggesting that blood repertoires may reflect thyroid immune responses. No statistical method was used to fix the sample size in advance, and group allocation was not hidden from the investigators. In validation, the model predicted progression to ophthalmopathy with approximately 71% sensitivity and less than 80% specificity, a median of about six months before onset.

The CDR3 starts with the cysteine, ends with the phenylalanine, and has 12 residues. Left in the record is the CDR3 DNA by itself, 36 bases read in frame from the first base. From a lookup of the germline V gene (reference sequence), CDR1 and CDR2 are DFQATT and SNEGSKA. V is clipped by 6 bases and J by 5 bases, and the sequence between their germline boundaries is 12 bases long. The clonotype originates from a young woman with Graves' hyperthyroidism. The rearrangement combines TRBV20-1 with TRBJ2-3, with no confidently assigned D gene. The sample taken for sequencing was blood. Here is the DNA: TGCAGTGCCAAAACGACCCAAGATACGCAGTATTTT. Its translation is CSAKTTQDTQYF.